This is a list of T cell receptor beta chains from one sample in a study of glioma-infiltrating T cells. TCRdb reanalysed the multiplex PCR reads using MiXCR and keeps one entry per CDR3 protein. The sample gives 90,000 to 110,000 distinct CDR3 sequences, less than 30% of which show up once; about a third is in the top ten. Material: glioma tissue, nonneoplastic brain tissue, or PBMCs (not recorded which). The source is a human donor with low-grade glioma or glioblastoma, undergoing nonglioma brain surgery, or in good health (not recorded which). The CDR3 runs from the conserved cysteine through the conserved F or W. Each record gives: J gene, clone size, D gene, V gene, CDR3 DNA, CDR3 protein. D genes are given only for firm matches. Only some rows state a clone size, as once, few, many or a class for expanded clones.

TRBJ2-3 many . TRBV28 TGTGCCAGCAGTTTGGAGGAGGGACTCACAGATACGCAGTATTTT CASSLEEGLTDTQYF
TRBJ1-2 many TRBD1 TRBV28 TGTGCCAGCAGTTTCGGACAGGGGGGCTACACCTTC CASSFGQGGYTF
TRBJ2-3 many . TRBV29-1 TGCAGCGTTGATTCGGGCACAGATACGCAGTATTTT CSVDSGTDTQYF
TRBJ2-1 many TRBD2 TRBV7-2 TGTGCCAGCAGCTCTCTTGGGACTAGAAGATCAAGTGAGCAGTTCTTC CASSSLGTRRSSEQFF
TRBJ2-3 . . TRBV2 TGTGCCAGCAGTGTTCAGCAAGATACGCAGTATTTT CASSVQQDTQYF
TRBJ1-6 few . TRBV3-1 TGTGCCAGCAGCCAAGATGCGGGCGGAATGGGTTCACCCCTCCACTTT CASSQDAGGMGSPLHF
TRBJ2-1 . TRBD1 TRBV7-9 TGTGCCGTTATGGGACAGGAGTATTCCTATGAGCAGTTCTTC CAVMGQEYSYEQFF
TRBJ2-1 many TRBD2 TRBV7-2 TGTGCCAGCAGCCTACGTTCGCGACTAGCGAACTACAATGAGCAGTTCTTC CASSLRSRLANYNEQFF
TRBJ2-1 . . TRBV6-2/TRBV6-3 TGTGCTAGCAGTTACTGGAGTCCCTACAATGAGCAGTTCTTC CASSYWSPYNEQFF
TRBJ2-3 many . TRBV14 TGTGCCAGCAGCCAATCGACAAGGTCAGATACGCAGTATTTT CASSQSTRSDTQYF
TRBJ1-1 many . TRBV12-3/TRBV12-4 TGTGCCAGCAGTTTAAGTCAGGACACTGAAGCTTTCTTT CASSLSQDTEAFF
TRBJ1-1 many TRBD1 TRBV14 TGTGCCAGCAGCCACACTGGAGGACAGGGGGAAGTTGAAGCTTTCTTT CASSHTGGQGEVEAFF
TRBJ1-6 many . TRBV6-1 TGTGCCAGCAGTGAAGCTGCCACCCAAATGTATAATTCACCCCTCCACTTT CASSEAATQMYNSPLHF
TRBJ2-3 . TRBD2 TRBV12-3/TRBV12-4 TGTGCCAGCGGGCCAGACCTGGGACTAGCGGGGAGAGGCACAGATACGCAGTATTTT CASGPDLGLAGRGTDTQYF
TRBJ2-1 many . TRBV7-2 TGTGCCAGCAGCTCCTCCCCCAACCTTTACAATGAGCAGTTCTTC CASSSSPNLYNEQFF
TRBJ1-5 many . TRBV29-1 TGCAGCGTTGGTGAACCCTCCAGACCCCAGCATTTT CSVGEPSRPQHF
TRBJ1-2 . TRBD1 TRBV30 TGTGCCTGGACCAGGGACAGGGGGAACTATGGCTACACCTTC CAWTRDRGNYGYTF
TRBJ1-1 many TRBD1 TRBV14 TGTGCCAGCAGCCAAAAGAGGGGACAGGGGGCGAACACTGAAGCTTTCTTT CASSQKRGQGANTEAFF
TRBJ2-1 . . TRBV5-1 TGCGCCAACAGCTTGGACAACTACAATGAGCAGTTCTTC CANSLDNYNEQFF
TRBJ1-5 many . TRBV19 TGTGCCAGTAGTGCGGACAGACCGAATCAGCCCCAGCATTTT CASSADRPNQPQHF
TRBJ2-7 many . TRBV7-2 TGTGCCAGCAGCGCCGGACGCACAGCCGAGCAGTACTTC CASSAGRTAEQYF
TRBJ1-1 many . TRBV4-1 TGCGCCAGCAGCCAAGTCGGGGGCGGGAGACGCCCTAGTACTGAAGCTTTCTTT CASSQVGGGRRPSTEAFF
TRBJ2-7 many . TRBV28 TGTGCCAGCGGAGAACAGCCACTAAGTGAGCAGTACTTC CASGEQPLSEQYF
TRBJ1-5 many TRBD1 TRBV29-1 TGCAGCGTTGTCGGGACAGGCAATCAGCCCCAGCATTTT CSVVGTGNQPQHF
TRBJ2-3 few TRBD2 TRBV11-2 TGTGCCAGCAGCAATAGCGGGATGGATACGCAGTATTTT CASSNSGMDTQYF
TRBJ1-5 many TRBD1 TRBV29-1 TGCAGCGTTAGGACAGGGCCTGATCAGCCCCAGCATTTT CSVRTGPDQPQHF
TRBJ1-2 many TRBD1 TRBV7-2 TGTGCCAGCAGCAAACCCGAAGGGGGCGGCTATGGCTACACCTTC CASSKPEGGGYGYTF
TRBJ1-1 many . TRBV7-2 TGTGCCAGCAGCTTAAGGGGTCAGTCCGGGAACACTGAAGCTTTCTTT CASSLRGQSGNTEAFF
TRBJ2-3 many . TRBV9 TGTGCCAGCAGCCCCCAGGCCCCAGATACGCAGTATTTT CASSPQAPDTQYF
TRBJ2-7 many TRBD2 TRBV18 TGTGCCAGCTCACCGGCCGGGAGGGACGAGCAGTACTTC CASSPAGRDEQYF
TRBJ1-1 . . TRBV5-4 TGTGCCAGCAGCTTGTCGGGCCACTTGAACACTGAAGCTTTCTTT CASSLSGHLNTEAFF
TRBJ1-6 few . TRBV9 TGTGCCAGCACCAGGGAATATAATTCAACCCTCCACTTT CASTREYNSTLHF
TRBJ1-6 many . TRBV28 TGTGCCAGCAGTTTAGGGAGCTCCTATAATTCACCCCTCCACTTT CASSLGSSYNSPLHF
TRBJ2-2 . . TRBV7-3 TGTGCCAGCAGCTTAAATAGGGGAGCCACCGGGGAGCTGTTTTTT CASSLNRGATGELFF
TRBJ2-3 many . TRBV2 TGTGCCAGCAGTGAAAATGACGGGAGAACAGATACGCAGTATTTT CASSENDGRTDTQYF
TRBJ1-1 once . TRBV20-1 TGCAGTGCTAGGTACCACGCTAGGGGAGCCCTGCAAGCTTTCTTT CSARYHARGALQAFF
TRBJ2-2 . . TRBV10-3 TGTGCCATCAGTGAGTTTGCGTCAAGGAACACCGGGGAGCTGTTTTTT CAISEFASRNTGELFF
TRBJ1-1 many . TRBV18 TGTGCCAGCTCACTTCTTCCTCACGGTAACACTGAAGCTTTCTTT CASSLLPHGNTEAFF